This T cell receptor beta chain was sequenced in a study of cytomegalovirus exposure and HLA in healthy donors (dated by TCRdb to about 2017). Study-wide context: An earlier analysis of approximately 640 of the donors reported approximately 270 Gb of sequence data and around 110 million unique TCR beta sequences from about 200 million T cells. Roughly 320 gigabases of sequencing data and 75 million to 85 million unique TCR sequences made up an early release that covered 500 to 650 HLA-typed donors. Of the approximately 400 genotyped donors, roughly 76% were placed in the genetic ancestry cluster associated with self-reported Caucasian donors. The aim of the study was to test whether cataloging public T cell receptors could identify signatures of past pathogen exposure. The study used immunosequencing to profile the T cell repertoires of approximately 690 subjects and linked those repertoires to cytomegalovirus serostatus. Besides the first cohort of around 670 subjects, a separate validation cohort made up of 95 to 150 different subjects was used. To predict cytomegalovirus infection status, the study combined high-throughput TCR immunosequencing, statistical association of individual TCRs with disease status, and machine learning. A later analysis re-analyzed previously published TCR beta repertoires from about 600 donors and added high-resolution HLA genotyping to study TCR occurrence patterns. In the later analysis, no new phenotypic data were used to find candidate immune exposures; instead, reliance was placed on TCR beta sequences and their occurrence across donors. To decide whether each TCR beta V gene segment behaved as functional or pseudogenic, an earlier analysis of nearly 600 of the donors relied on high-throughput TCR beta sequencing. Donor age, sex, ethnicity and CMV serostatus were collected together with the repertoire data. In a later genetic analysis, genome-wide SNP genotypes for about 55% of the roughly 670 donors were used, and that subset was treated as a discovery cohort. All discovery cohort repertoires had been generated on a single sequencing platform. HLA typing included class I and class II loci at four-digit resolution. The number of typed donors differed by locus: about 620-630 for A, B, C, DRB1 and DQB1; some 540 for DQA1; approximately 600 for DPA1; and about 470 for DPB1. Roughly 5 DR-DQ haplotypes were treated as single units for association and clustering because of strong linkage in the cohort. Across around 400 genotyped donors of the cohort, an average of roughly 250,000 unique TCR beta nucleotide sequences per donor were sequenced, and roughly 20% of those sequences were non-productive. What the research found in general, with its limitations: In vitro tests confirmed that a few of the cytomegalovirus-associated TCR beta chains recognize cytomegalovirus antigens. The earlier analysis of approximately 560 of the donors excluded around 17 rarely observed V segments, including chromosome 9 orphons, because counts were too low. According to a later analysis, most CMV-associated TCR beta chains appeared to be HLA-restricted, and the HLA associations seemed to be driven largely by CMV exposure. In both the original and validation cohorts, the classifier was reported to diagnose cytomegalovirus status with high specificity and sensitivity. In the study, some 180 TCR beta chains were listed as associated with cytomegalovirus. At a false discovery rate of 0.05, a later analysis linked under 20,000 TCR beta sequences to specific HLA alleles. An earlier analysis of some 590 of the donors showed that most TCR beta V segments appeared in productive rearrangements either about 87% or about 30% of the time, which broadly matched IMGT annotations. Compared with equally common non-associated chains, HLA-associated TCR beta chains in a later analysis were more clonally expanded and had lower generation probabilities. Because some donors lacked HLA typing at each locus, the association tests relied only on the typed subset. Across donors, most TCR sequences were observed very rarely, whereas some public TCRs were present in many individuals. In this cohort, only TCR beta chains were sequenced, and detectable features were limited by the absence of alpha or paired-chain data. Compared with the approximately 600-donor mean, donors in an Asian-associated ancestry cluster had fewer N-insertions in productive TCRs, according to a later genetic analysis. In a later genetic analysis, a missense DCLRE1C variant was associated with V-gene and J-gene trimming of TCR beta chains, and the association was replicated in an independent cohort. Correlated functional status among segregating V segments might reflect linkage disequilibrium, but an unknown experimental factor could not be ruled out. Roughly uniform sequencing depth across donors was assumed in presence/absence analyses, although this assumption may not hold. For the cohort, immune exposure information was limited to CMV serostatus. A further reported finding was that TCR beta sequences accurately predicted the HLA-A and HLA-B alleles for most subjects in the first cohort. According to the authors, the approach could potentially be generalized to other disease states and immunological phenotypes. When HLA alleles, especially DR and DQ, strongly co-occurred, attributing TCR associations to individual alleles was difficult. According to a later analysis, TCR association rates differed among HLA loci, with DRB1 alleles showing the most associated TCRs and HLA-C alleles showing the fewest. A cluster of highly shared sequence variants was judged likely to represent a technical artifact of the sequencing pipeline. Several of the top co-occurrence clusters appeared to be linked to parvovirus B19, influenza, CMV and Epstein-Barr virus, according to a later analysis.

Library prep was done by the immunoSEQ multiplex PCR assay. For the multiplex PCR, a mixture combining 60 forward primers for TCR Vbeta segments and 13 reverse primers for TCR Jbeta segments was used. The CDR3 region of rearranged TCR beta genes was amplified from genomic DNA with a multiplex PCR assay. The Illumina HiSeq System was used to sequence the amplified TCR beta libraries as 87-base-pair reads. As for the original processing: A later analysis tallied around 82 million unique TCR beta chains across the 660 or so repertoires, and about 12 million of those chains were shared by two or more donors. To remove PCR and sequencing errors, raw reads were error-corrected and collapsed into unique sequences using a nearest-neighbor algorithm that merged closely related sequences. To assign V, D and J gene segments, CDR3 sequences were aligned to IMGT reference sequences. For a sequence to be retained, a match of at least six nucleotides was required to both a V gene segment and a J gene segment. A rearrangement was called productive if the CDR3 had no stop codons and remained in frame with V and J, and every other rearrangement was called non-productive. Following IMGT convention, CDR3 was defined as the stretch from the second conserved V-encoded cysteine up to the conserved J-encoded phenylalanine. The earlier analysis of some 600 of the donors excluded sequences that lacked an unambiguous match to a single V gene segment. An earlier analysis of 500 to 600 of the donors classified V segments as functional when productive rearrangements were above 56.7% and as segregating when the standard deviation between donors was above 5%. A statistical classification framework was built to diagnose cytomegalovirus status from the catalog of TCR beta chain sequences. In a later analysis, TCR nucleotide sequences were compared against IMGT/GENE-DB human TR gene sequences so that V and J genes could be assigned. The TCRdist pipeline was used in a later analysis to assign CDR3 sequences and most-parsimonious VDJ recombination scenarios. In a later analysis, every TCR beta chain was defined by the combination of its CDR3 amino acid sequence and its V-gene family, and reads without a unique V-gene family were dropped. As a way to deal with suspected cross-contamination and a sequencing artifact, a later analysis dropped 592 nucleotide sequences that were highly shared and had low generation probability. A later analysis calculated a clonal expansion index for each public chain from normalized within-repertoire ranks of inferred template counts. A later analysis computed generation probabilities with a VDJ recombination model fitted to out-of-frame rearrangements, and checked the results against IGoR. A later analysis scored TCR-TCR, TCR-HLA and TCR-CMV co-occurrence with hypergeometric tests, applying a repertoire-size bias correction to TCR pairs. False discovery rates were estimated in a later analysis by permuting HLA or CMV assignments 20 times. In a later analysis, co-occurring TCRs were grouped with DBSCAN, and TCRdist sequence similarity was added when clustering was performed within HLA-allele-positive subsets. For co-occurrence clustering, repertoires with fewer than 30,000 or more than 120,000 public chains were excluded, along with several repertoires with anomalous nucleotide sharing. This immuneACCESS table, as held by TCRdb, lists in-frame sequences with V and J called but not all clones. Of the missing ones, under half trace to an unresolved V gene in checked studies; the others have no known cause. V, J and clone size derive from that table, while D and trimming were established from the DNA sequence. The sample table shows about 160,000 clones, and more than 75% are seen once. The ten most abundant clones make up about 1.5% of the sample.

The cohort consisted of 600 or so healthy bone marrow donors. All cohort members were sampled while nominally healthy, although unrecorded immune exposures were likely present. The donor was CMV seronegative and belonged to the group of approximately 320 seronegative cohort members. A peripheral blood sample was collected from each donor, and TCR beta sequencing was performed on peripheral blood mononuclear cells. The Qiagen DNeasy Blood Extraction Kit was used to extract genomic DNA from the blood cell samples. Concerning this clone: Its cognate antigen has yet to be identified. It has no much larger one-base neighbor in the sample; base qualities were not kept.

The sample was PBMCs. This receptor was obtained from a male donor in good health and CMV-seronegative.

CDR3 region: CASSLGREETQYF. The nucleotide sequence reads TGTGCCAGCTCACTAGGCAGGGAAGAGACCCAGTACTTC. The chain is assembled from TRBV18 and TRBJ2-5, and possibly TRBD1, on 5 matching bases. Reading the germline V gene gives CDR1 KGHSH and CDR2 LQKENI. Relative to germline, V is 4 bases shorter and J is 3 bases shorter, with 9 bases between their ends. Including cysteine and phenylalanine, the CDR3 has 13 amino acids. The read is trimmed to its CDR3 DNA, 39 bases read in frame from base 1.